The clone carrying this T cell receptor beta chain was observed once. Just one base apart from a much larger clone, this may be a read error. This record comes from a study of response to subunit inactivated influenza vaccine. One entry per CDR3 protein results from TCRdb running MiXCR on the RT-PCR reads. This sample has roughly 500,000 distinct CDR3 sequences; around 25% occur once, and the top ten carry 2.8%. The CDR3 runs 14 residues. Per germline, CDR1 SEHNR and CDR2 FQNEAQ (reference sequence). These data also formed part of another study, on T cells expressing NK-cell markers. That source adds: Generation of TCR beta cDNA was performed by 5'RACE template switching incorporating UMIs.

The clonotype was recovered from a man over 45 who received an inactivated influenza vaccine. Specimen: CD4+ T cells sorted from PBMCs, collected about 11 days after vaccination. The chain employs TRBV7-9 and TRBJ2-3; no clear D. CDR3 in DNA: TGTGCCGGCAGCCTGACCGGGTTCACAGATACGCAGTATTTT. Its translation is CAGSLTGFTDTQYF.